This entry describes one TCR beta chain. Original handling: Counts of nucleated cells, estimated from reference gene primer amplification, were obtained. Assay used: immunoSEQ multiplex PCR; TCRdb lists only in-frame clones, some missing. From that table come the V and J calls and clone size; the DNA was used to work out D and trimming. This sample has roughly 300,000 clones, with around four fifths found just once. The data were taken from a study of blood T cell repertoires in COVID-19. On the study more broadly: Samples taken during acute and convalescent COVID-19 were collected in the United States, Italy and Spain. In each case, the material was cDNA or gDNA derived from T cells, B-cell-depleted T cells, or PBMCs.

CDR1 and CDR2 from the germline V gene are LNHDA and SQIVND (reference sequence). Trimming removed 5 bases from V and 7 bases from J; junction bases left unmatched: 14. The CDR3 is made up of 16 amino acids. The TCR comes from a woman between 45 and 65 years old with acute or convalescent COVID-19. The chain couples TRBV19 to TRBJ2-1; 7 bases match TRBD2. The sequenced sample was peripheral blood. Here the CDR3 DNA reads TGTGCCAGTAGTCCGTTAGCGGGTGGCCGTTCAAATGAGCAGTTCTTC. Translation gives CASSPLAGGRSNEQFF.